The 6 T cell receptor beta chains presented below share a single source sample, sequenced in a study of cytomegalovirus exposure and HLA in healthy donors. This PCR relied on a set of 60 Vbeta primers and 13 Jbeta primers. Only in-frame clones appear in the TCRdb table, and some are missing; sequencing was by immunoSEQ multiplex PCR. The table records over 150,000 clones, 75% to 90% of them present only once. The material sequenced was PBMCs. Receptors originate from a human donor in good health.

About this clone: The junction shows a germline mismatch at one end, possibly a read error. The same CDR3 also results from other DNA sequences found in this sample. The chain couples TRBV4-3 to TRBJ2-1; 14 bases agree with TRBD2. The germline CDR1 and CDR2 sequences are LGHNA and YSLEER. This CDR3 has 17 residues. The CDR3 nucleotides read TGCGCCAGCAGCCTTGGACTAGCGGGGGGAACCTACTATGAGCAGTTCTTC. This translates into CASSLGLAGGTYYEQFF.

This chain joins TRBV19 and TRBJ1-1; D gene uncertain. The germline V and J ends were trimmed by 5 bases and 2 bases, with 9 bases remaining between them. CDR3 length: 13 residues. Germline V gene data show CDR1 as LNHDA and CDR2 as SQIVND (reference sequence). The CDR3, as DNA: TGTGCCAGTAGTCGTGACTTTAACACTGAAGCTTTCTTT. It specifies CASSRDFNTEAFF.

The chain is built from TRBV4-1 and TRBJ2-7; D remains unclear. Between the trimmed V and J ends, which lost 1 base and 2 bases, there was a span of 12 bases. The CDR3 totals 15 residues. CDR1 is MGHRA, CDR2 YSYEKL, per germline. The CDR3 loop is CASSQGAWLPYEQYF. CDR3 DNA sequence: TGCGCCAGCAGCCAAGGGGCTTGGCTCCCCTACGAGCAGTACTTC.

V gene TRBV4-2 combines with J gene TRBJ2-3, with a possible D match to TRBD1 (8 bases). Germline lookup yields CDR1 LGHNA and CDR2 YNFKEQ. The CDR3 spans 17 residues. The V end was cut by 2 bases, the J end by 1 base, with 16 bases between. The CDR3, as DNA: TGTGCCAGCAGCCAAAGGACAGGGAGGGGACGCACAGATACGCAGTATTTT. Encoded protein: CASSQRTGRGRTDTQYF.

The gene calls are TRBV6-1 and TRBJ1-1, with a weak D call TRBD1 (6 bases). The germline V gene has CDR1 MNHNS and CDR2 SASEGT. The CDR3 runs to 16 residues. Deletions cut 1 base from V and 5 bases from J, with 17 bases between. CDR3 nucleotide sequence: TGTGCCAGCAGTGAAGGTACAGGGTTGACGAGAACTGAAGCTTTCTTT. Residues: CASSEGTGLTRTEAFF.

This sequence joins TRBV6-5 and TRBJ2-7, with 10 bases aligning to TRBD1. V was pared by 7 bases and J by 7 bases, with 7 bases of the junction left unmatched. This CDR3 has 13 residues. CDR1 MNHEY and CDR2 SVGAGI come from the germline V gene. The chain's CDR3 is CASNRGQGKEQYF. The CDR3 DNA reads TGTGCCAGCAACAGGGGACAGGGGAAGGAGCAGTACTTC.